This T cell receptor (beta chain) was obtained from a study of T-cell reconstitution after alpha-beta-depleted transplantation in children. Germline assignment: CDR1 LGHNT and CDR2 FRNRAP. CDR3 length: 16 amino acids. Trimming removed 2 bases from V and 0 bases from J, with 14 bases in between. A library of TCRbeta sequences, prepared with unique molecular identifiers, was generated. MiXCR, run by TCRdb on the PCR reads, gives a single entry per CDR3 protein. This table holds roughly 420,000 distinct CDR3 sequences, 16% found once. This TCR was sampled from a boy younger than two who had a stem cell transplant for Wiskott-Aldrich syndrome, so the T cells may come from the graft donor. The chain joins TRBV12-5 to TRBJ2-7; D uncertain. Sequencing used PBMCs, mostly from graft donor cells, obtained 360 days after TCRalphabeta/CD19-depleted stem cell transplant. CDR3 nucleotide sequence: TGTGCTAGTGGTTTGCCCCCCCGGCAGCCCTCCTACGAGCAGTACTTC. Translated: CASGLPPRQPSYEQYF. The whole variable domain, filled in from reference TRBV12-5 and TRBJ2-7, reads DARVTQTPRHKVTEMGQEVTMRCQPILGHNTVFWYRQTMMQGLELLAYFRNRAPLDDSGMPKDRFSAEMPDATLATLKIQPSEPRDSAVYFCASGLPPRQPSYEQYFGPGTRLTVT.